A selection of T cell receptor beta chains follows, all from one sample in a study of CD8 T cells in ankylosing spondylitis. Using its own MiXCR run on the 5' RACE reads, TCRdb lists one record per CDR3 protein. The sample holds 300,000 to 400,000 distinct CDR3 sequences, around 20% seen once. The specimen sequenced was blood, either unsorted or a sorted T cell fraction (not recorded which). Receptors were obtained from a male donor with ankylosing spondylitis. Each CDR3 is given with its conserved first and last residue. A D gene is named only where the DNA matches it firmly. Clone size, where shown, is once, few, many, or a class for clones that have expanded.

size | J | V | D | DNA | CDR3
- | TRBJ2-1 | TRBV7-9 | TRBD2 | TGTGCCAGCAGCCGTCGCTCTAGCGGGAGGCATTATGAGCAGTTCTTC | CASSRRSSGRHYEQFF
few | TRBJ1-1 | TRBV27 | - | TGTGCCAGCAGTTTAGAGGACCCTTTGAACACTGAAGCTTTCTTT | CASSLEDPLNTEAFF
once | TRBJ1-2 | TRBV20-1 | - | TGCAGTGCTTCAGGGAATGGCTACACCTTC | CSASGNGYTF
- | TRBJ1-5 | TRBV28 | TRBD1 | TGTGCCAGCAGTCCACTGGGACAGGGGGCGAGTCAGCCCCAGCATTTT | CASSPLGQGASQPQHF
few | TRBJ1-5 | TRBV6-5 | - | TGTGCCAGCAGTTACTCGAGGGTCCAGCCCCAGCATTTT | CASSYSRVQPQHF
- | TRBJ2-3 | TRBV20-1 | TRBD2 | TGCAGTGCTATTCACCTGACTAGCGGGGGAGATACGCAGTATTTT | CSAIHLTSGGDTQYF
few | TRBJ1-4 | TRBV15 | - | TGTGCCACCAGCAGAGATCGGGCAGGGAGGGAAAAACTGTTTTTT | CATSRDRAGREKLFF
- | TRBJ2-3 | TRBV18 | - | TGTGCCAGCTCACCATCGAGGGCTAGGAACACAGATACGCAGTATTTT | CASSPSRARNTDTQYF
- | TRBJ2-1 | TRBV27 | - | TGTGCCAGCAGTCCCGGACTCGGACTGAGCAATGAGCAGTTCTTC | CASSPGLGLSNEQFF
- | TRBJ1-1 | TRBV29-1 | - | TGCAGCGTTGACCTGAGAGGGATAATTGGAGACCCTGAAGCTTTCTTT | CSVDLRGIIGDPEAFF
many | TRBJ2-2 | TRBV12-3/TRBV12-4 | - | TGTGCCAGCAGTTTAGTTTGGGCCGGGGAGCTGTTTTTT | CASSLVWAGELFF
- | TRBJ2-7 | TRBV23-1 | TRBD1 | TGCGCCAGCAGTCAATCACGGACAGGGTCCTACGAGCAGTACTTC | CASSQSRTGSYEQYF
- | TRBJ2-3 | TRBV29-1 | - | TGCAGCGTTGACGGGCGGAACACAGATACGCAGTATTTT | CSVDGRNTDTQYF